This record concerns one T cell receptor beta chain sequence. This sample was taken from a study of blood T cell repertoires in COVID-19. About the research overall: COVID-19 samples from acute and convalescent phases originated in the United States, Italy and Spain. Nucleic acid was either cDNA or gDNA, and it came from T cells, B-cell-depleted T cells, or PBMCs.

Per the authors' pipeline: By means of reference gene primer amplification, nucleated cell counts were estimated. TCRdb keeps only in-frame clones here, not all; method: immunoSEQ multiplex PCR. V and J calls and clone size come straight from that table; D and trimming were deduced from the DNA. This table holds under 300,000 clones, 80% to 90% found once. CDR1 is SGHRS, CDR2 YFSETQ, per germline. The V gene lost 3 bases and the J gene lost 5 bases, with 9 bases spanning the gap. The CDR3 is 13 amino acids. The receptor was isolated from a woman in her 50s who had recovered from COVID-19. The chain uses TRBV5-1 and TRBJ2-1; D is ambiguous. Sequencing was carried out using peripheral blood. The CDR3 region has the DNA TGCGCCAGCAGCTCCACCAGCGACAATGAGCAGTTCTTC. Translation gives CASSSTSDNEQFF. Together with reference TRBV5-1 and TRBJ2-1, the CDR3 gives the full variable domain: KAGVTQTPRYLIKTRGQQVTLSCSPISGHRSVSWYQQTPGQGLQFLFEYFSETQRNKGNFPGRFSGRQFSNSRSEMNVSTLELGDSALYLCASSSTSDNEQFFGPGTRLTVL.